The 29 T cell receptor beta chains presented below share a single source sample, sequenced in a study of blood T cells in healthy people across ages. Then a second PCR, running about 7 to 11 cycles, was carried out with a sample-barcoded 5' primer and a J-beta primer mix. TCRdb re-derived calls from the 5' RACE reads in MiXCR, one entry per CDR3 protein. The sample has around 1.5 million distinct CDR3 sequences; 42% are singletons. The sample comprised blood. The receptors originated from a woman between 18 and 29 years old in good health.

Ten or more counts support this clonotype. This chain links TRBV20-1 with TRBJ2-1; D gene uncertain. Germline V gene data show CDR1 as DFQATT and CDR2 as SNEGSKA (reference sequence). Trimming removed 4 bases at V and 8 bases at J, with 9 bases between. The CDR3 contains 11 residues. CDR3 sequence (DNA): TGCAGTGCTACGGGTTACGATGAGCAGTTCTTC. As protein: CSATGYDEQFF.

This chain joins TRBV4-2 and TRBJ2-5; unclear D gene. CDR3 length equals 13 residues. With 4 bases removed from V and 5 bases from J, the gap between germline ends came to 11 bases. Germline V lookup: CDR1 LGHNA, CDR2 YNFKEQ. CDR3 DNA sequence: TGTGCCAGCAGCCCCCACGTTGGGGAGACCCAGTACTTC. Its translation: CASSPHVGETQYF.

V usage is TRBV30 and J usage is TRBJ1-2, with D perhaps matching TRBD1 (5 bases). The CDR3 loop spans 12 amino acids. Deletions cut 4 bases from V and 5 bases from J, with 11 bases between. Germline CDR1 and CDR2: GTSNPN and SVGIG (reference sequence). The CDR3 coding sequence is TGTGCCTGGACCCATCCAGGGTATGGCTACACCTTC. It encodes CAWTHPGYGYTF.

This clonotype was seen only a few times. Here the CDR3 DNA reads TGTGCCAGCAGCCCCGCCCGGACTAGCGCACCTCATAAGGAGACCCAGTACTTC. This sequence encodes CASSPARTSAPHKETQYF. The chain uses TRBV27 and TRBJ2-4, with 9 bases aligning to TRBD2. Gene TRBJ2-5 matches the end of the DNA better, so the J call may be wrong. The CDR3 sequence is 18 residues long. In germline, CDR1 is MNHEY, CDR2 SMNVEV (reference sequence).

This clonotype was seen only a few times. The DNA of the CDR3 is TGTGCCAGCAGCTTAGGGGGTCACCCCACAGATACGCAGTATTTT. It translates to CASSLGGHPTDTQYF. The chain uses TRBV7-2 and TRBJ2-3; D uncertain. The germline V and J ends were trimmed by 1 base and 2 bases, with 10 bases remaining between them. Germline V gives CDR1 SGHTA, CDR2 FQGNSA. This CDR3 has 15 amino acids.

V and J are TRBV29-1 and TRBJ1-5; TRBD1 aligns across 7 bases. Germline CDR1 reads SQVTM; CDR2 reads ANQGSEA. This CDR3 has 13 residues. Losses at the gene ends were 7 bases for V and 6 bases for J; bases not matched to a gene: 9. The CDR3 DNA sequence: TGCAGCGCGCTACAGGGGCAGGGTCAGCCCCAGCATTTT. Translation gives CSALQGQGQPQHF.

The chain links TRBV12-5 to TRBJ2-1, with TRBD1 as a possible D gene (5 bases). Germline CDR1 and CDR2: LGHNT and FRNRAP. The V end was cut by 0 bases, the J end by 7 bases, with 16 bases between. The CDR3 consists of 16 residues. The CDR3 loop reads CASGLVGLVGENEQFF. The CDR3 nucleotides read TGTGCTAGTGGTTTGGTAGGTTTGGTAGGGGAAAATGAGCAGTTCTTC.

The V and J genes are TRBV20-1 and TRBJ1-1, with unresolved D. CDR3 length: 15 amino acids. V gave up 0 bases and J gave up 1 base, with 12 bases separating them. Germline-derived CDR1 and CDR2 are DFQATT and SNEGSKA (reference sequence). For the CDR3, the DNA is TGCAGTGCTAGAGATCCCGGCATATCGAACACTGAAGCTTTCTTT. As protein: CSARDPGISNTEAFF.

The chain carries TRBV5-5 and TRBJ2-1; tentatively, D is TRBD2 (7 bases). Trimming shortened V by 7 bases and J by 8 bases, and 16 bases separated the two germline ends. The CDR3 contains 13 residues. CDR1 and CDR2 from the germline V gene are SGHKS and YYEKEE (reference sequence). CDR3 region: CASCAGAADEQFF. The CDR3 nucleotides are TGTGCCAGCTGCGCGGGGGCAGCCGATGAGCAGTTCTTC.

This clonotype came up once. The J gene is TRBJ2-4, the V gene TRBV7-6, with a possible D match to TRBD2 (5 bases). The tail of the sequence fits TRBJ2-5 better, so the J call may be wrong. The CDR3 sequence is 18 residues long. Germline assignment: CDR1 SGHVS and CDR2 FNYEAQ. The CDR3 DNA reads TGTGCCAGCAGCTTAATAAGGCCGGGAACTCCCCGGTCTGAGACCCAGTACTTC. It codes for CASSLIRPGTPRSETQYF.

This clonotype was recorded a few times. The chain combines TRBV28 with TRBJ1-2; possibly TRBD1 for D (5 bases). The CDR3 length is 14 residues. CDR1 is MDHEN, CDR2 SYDVKM, per germline. Deletions cut 5 bases from V and 7 bases from J, with 17 bases between. CDR3 sequence reads: CASSPAQAGGGYTF. The CDR3 DNA follows: TGTGCCAGCAGTCCGGCTCAAGCCGGGGGTGGCTACACCTTC.

The chain is built from TRBV3-1 and TRBJ1-2; D is unresolved. Trimming took off 2 bases at V and 5 bases at J, with 12 bases between the two ends. The germline V gene has CDR1 LGHDT and CDR2 YNNKEL (reference sequence). The length of the CDR3 is 14 residues. This CDR3 is CASSQPGRYYGYTF. The CDR3 DNA follows: TGTGCCAGCAGCCAACCGGGCAGGTATTATGGCTACACCTTC. Full variable domain (remainder filled in from reference TRBV3-1 and TRBJ1-2): DTAVSQTPKYLVTQMGNDKSIKCEQNLGHDTMYWYKQDSKKFLKIMFSYNNKELIINETVPNRFSPKSPDKAHLNLHINSLELGDSAVYFCASSQPGRYYGYTFGSGTRLTVV.

This chain uses TRBV11-2 with TRBJ2-2; the D gene is possibly TRBD2 (6 bases). Germline CDR1 is SGHAT and CDR2 is FQNNGV. The V gene lost 6 bases and the J gene lost 5 bases, with 34 bases spanning the gap. The length of the CDR3 is 21 residues. The CDR3 DNA follows: TGTGCCAGCAGACCGGGACTTCAGCCCAACAAGAGACAACTGGGGACCGGGGAGCTGTTTTTT. Protein: CASRPGLQPNKRQLGTGELFF.

The chain has TRBV27 and TRBJ2-1, with 7 bases identical to TRBD2. J gave up 4 bases and V 8 bases, and 17 bases lay outside the gene matches. This CDR3 is built from 17 residues. CDR1 is MNHEY and CDR2 is SMNVEV in the germline V gene (reference sequence). CDR3: CASVLFGGGDAYNEQFF. The CDR3 region has the DNA TGTGCCAGCGTATTATTTGGGGGGGGTGATGCGTACAATGAGCAGTTCTTC.

In this sample, this clonotype turned up a few times. V is TRBV27 and J is TRBJ2-7; tentative D call: TRBD1 (5 bases). CDR1 and CDR2 from the germline V gene are MNHEY and SMNVEV (reference sequence). Trimming removed 4 bases at V and 4 bases at J, with 17 bases between. This CDR3 has 15 amino acids. CDR3 residues: CASSSWGARFYEQYF. In nucleotides, the CDR3 is TGTGCCAGCAGTTCATGGGGCGCCAGGTTTTACGAGCAGTACTTC.

The rearrangement joins TRBV28 to TRBJ1-5, with a weak D call TRBD1 (5 bases). V gave up 3 bases and J gave up 1 base, with 16 bases separating them. Germline lookup yields CDR1 MDHEN and CDR2 SYDVKM. The CDR3 consists of 17 residues. In DNA form, the CDR3 reads TGTGCCAGCAGTTTTGTTTGGGGTGGGGACAGCAATCAGCCCCAGCATTTT. Translated, it gives CASSFVWGGDSNQPQHF.

In this sample, this clonotype turned up a few times. This chain uses TRBV27 with TRBJ2-7; TRBD2 matches 11 bases. This CDR3 spans 17 amino acids. Germline CDR1 reads MNHEY; CDR2 reads SMNVEV (reference sequence). V was clipped by 4 bases and J by 4 bases; unmatched bases: 12. CDR3 in DNA: TGTGCCAGCAGTTCGAGACATAGCGGGGGGGCTCAGTACGAGCAGTACTTC. The encoded protein is CASSSRHSGGAQYEQYF.

This clonotype turned up a few times. The chain links TRBV20-1 to TRBJ2-7; D ambiguous. Deletions cut 5 bases from V and 10 bases from J, with 21 bases between. In germline, CDR1 is DFQATT, CDR2 SNEGSKA (reference sequence). The CDR3 extends over 13 amino acids. This CDR3 is CSAPLRVEETQYF. In DNA form, the CDR3 reads TGCAGTGCTCCCCTTAGGGTCGAGGAAACCCAGTACTTC.

This clonotype was counted a few times. The CDR3: CSARDGGDNEQFF. The CDR3 bases are TGCAGCGCCAGGGACGGCGGCGACAATGAGCAGTTCTTC. The gene calls are TRBV29-1 and TRBJ2-1, with D tentatively TRBD1 or TRBD2 (5 bases each). This CDR3 comprises 13 residues. CDR1 is SQVTM, CDR2 ANQGSEA, per germline. V lost 7 bases and J lost 5, with 15 bases in between.

The chain is built from TRBV7-2 and TRBJ2-3, with D perhaps matching TRBD2 (6 bases). From germline, CDR1 is SGHTA and CDR2 FQGNSA. V was shortened by 1 base and J by 0 bases, with 20 bases between the two germline ends. This CDR3 region has 19 residues. The CDR3 loop is CASSLVVYGGIGSTDTQYF. CDR3 nucleotides: TGTGCCAGCAGCTTAGTGGTTTACGGCGGGATTGGAAGCACAGATACGCAGTATTTT.

This clonotype has just a few counts. The chain employs TRBV5-1 and TRBJ1-5; TRBD1 might be the D (5 bases). The germline gives CDR1 SGHRS, CDR2 YFSETQ. Trimming left V 6 bases short and J 2 bases short, with 12 bases between. This CDR3 is built from 14 residues. CDR3 in amino acids: CASTYGGGNQPQHF. The CDR3 DNA is TGCGCCAGCACCTACGGGGGAGGCAATCAGCCCCAGCATTTT.

V is TRBV5-1 and J is TRBJ2-3; D uncertain. V shed 5 bases and J shed 4 bases, with 11 bases lying between them. Germline values: CDR1 SGHRS, CDR2 YFSETQ. CDR3 length: 13 residues. The CDR3 region is CASSPRFPDTQYF. CDR3 coding DNA: TGCGCCAGCAGTCCTAGATTCCCAGATACGCAGTATTTT. Using reference TRBV5-1 and TRBJ2-3 for the parts outside the CDR3, the full variable domain is KAGVTQTPRYLIKTRGQQVTLSCSPISGHRSVSWYQQTPGQGLQFLFEYFSETQRNKGNFPGRFSGRQFSNSRSEMNVSTLELGDSALYLCASSPRFPDTQYFGPGTRLTVL.

This sequence joins TRBV10-3 and TRBJ2-5, with D maybe TRBD1 (6 bases). Per the germline V gene, CDR1 is ENHRY and CDR2 is SYGVKD. V was trimmed by 2 bases and J by 11 bases, leaving 18 bases between them. The CDR3 length is 14 residues. CDR3 DNA: TGTGCCATCAGTGAGGCAGGGGCCAAGGATGAGCAGTACTTC. Translation: CAISEAGAKDEQYF.

The chain employs TRBV12-3 or TRBV12-4 and TRBJ2-6; D remains ambiguous. Trimming removed 3 bases from V and 3 bases from J, with 6 bases in between. The CDR3 extends over 14 amino acids. The CDR3: CASSLSYGANVLTF. The CDR3 region has the DNA TGTGCCAGCAGTTTGTCATATGGGGCCAACGTCCTGACTTTC.

This clonotype was recorded at least ten times. The DNA of the CDR3 is TGTGCCAGTCGGGACAGTTCCACAGATACGCAGTATTTT. Translated, it gives CASRDSSTDTQYF. The rearrangement uses TRBV7-8 and TRBJ2-3; TRBD1 aligns across 7 bases. This CDR3 contains 13 residues. J gave up 2 bases and V 9 bases, and 5 bases lay outside the gene matches. From germline, CDR1 is SGHVS and CDR2 FQNEAQ.

V usage is TRBV12-3 or TRBV12-4 and J usage is TRBJ2-7, with TRBD2 matching 9 bases. Trimming at V came to 5 bases and at J to 3 bases, leaving 8 bases not matched to a gene. The CDR3 spans 15 residues. The CDR3 sequence is CASSRPGLAGYEQYF. Here the CDR3 DNA reads TGTGCCAGCAGTCGCCCGGGACTAGCCGGCTACGAGCAGTACTTC.

The chain couples TRBV29-1 to TRBJ2-2; a possible D gene is TRBD1 (6 bases). With 6 bases removed from V and 7 bases from J, the gap between germline ends came to 15 bases. Germline V gene sequence: CDR1 SQVTM, CDR2 ANQGSEA. This CDR3 comprises 13 residues. The CDR3 sequence: CSVMSGAVGELFF. The CDR3 DNA reads as TGCAGCGTAATGTCAGGGGCCGTCGGGGAGCTGTTTTTT.

This clonotype was observed a few times. The chain carries TRBV7-2 and TRBJ2-7; D gene uncertain. The length of the CDR3 is 14 residues. V was shortened by 5 bases and J by 2 bases, with 13 bases between the two germline ends. From germline, CDR1 is SGHTA and CDR2 FQGNSA. The CDR3 region has the DNA TGTGCCAGCAGCCAGGACCCATCTACCTACGAGCAGTACTTC. Protein product: CASSQDPSTYEQYF.

A few counts support this clonotype. The chain combines TRBV3-1 with TRBJ2-3; 7 bases align to TRBD2. The CDR3 runs 19 residues. Germline values: CDR1 LGHDT, CDR2 YNNKEL (reference sequence). With 4 bases clipped from V and 3 bases from J, the junction kept 19 bases outside the gene matches. CDR3 in DNA: TGTGCCAGCAGCCTTTCGACCGCTAGCGGAGGCCTTAAAACAGATACGCAGTATTTT. Encoded protein: CASSLSTASGGLKTDTQYF.